The 7 T cell receptor beta chains below all came from one sample that was sequenced in a study of T cell responses to AZD1222 COVID-19 vaccine. The method was immunoSEQ multiplex PCR; TCRdb's version includes in-frame clones alone and lacks a portion of them. The sample holds 100,000 to 150,000 clones, around 91% seen once. Source: peripheral blood, taken on day 0 of AZD1222 vaccination. The receptors stem from an adult in good health.

V gene TRBV9 combines with J gene TRBJ1-2; the D gene is possibly TRBD1 (5 bases). CDR3 length: 16 amino acids. Trimming left V 0 bases short and J 0 bases short, with 12 bases between. The germline V gene has CDR1 SGDLS and CDR2 YYNGEE. In DNA form, the CDR3 reads TGTGCCAGCAGCGTAGCTATGGCAGGGACTAACTATGGCTACACCTTC. Its protein is CASSVAMAGTNYGYTF. The full variable domain, rest sourced from reference TRBV9 and TRBJ1-2, is DSGVTQTPKHLITATGQRVTLRCSPRSGDLSVYWYQQSLDQGLQFLIQYYNGEERAKGNILERFSAQQFPDLHSELNLSSLELGDSALYFCASSVAMAGTNYGYTFGSGTRLTVV.

The DNA of the CDR3 is TGTGCCAGCGACGGGTTAGAGACAGCCCACGAGCAGTACTTC. It specifies CASDGLETAHEQYF. The chain couples TRBV28 to TRBJ2-7; maybe TRBD1 (5 bases). Germline lookup yields CDR1 MDHEN and CDR2 SYDVKM. The V and J ends lost 8 bases and 5 bases respectively, with 19 bases between them. CDR3 size: 14 residues. Drawing the rest from reference TRBV28 and TRBJ2-7, the complete variable domain is DVKVTQSSRYLVKRTGEKVFLECVQDMDHENMFWYRQDPGLGLRLIYFSYDVKMKEKGDIPEGYSVSREKKERFSLILESASTNQTSMYLCASDGLETAHEQYFGPGTRLTVT.

The V call is TRBV28, the J call TRBJ1-4, with 7 positions matching TRBD1. This CDR3 comprises 14 residues. Germline V gene lookup returns CDR1 MDHEN and CDR2 SYDVKM. The trim removed 8 bases at V and 7 bases at J, leaving 10 bases unmatched. The chain's CDR3 is CASRQGGNREKLFF. CDR3 in DNA: TGTGCCAGCCGCCAGGGGGGAAATCGTGAAAAACTGTTTTTT.

This chain connects TRBV4-3 to TRBJ1-5; TRBD1 matches at 7 bases. Germline lookup yields CDR1 LGHNA and CDR2 YSLEER. J lost 5 bases, V lost 0 bases, and 4 bases had no gene match. The CDR3 contains 15 residues. This CDR3 reads CASSQDRGGHQPQHF. CDR3 DNA: TGCGCCAGCAGCCAAGATCGAGGGGGCCATCAGCCCCAGCATTTT.

In regard to this clone: The same CDR3 can be traced to other DNA sequences in this sample. The rearrangement uses TRBV28 and TRBJ1-2; D remains ambiguous. V gave up 3 bases and J gave up 3 bases, with 8 bases separating them. The CDR3 extends over 13 amino acids. Looked up from germline, CDR1 is MDHEN and CDR2 is SYDVKM. CDR3 region: CASSFEGDYGYTF. CDR3 in DNA: TGTGCCAGCAGTTTCGAGGGAGACTATGGCTACACCTTC.

V gene TRBV27 combines with J gene TRBJ2-3; D is possibly TRBD1 (6 bases). This CDR3 comprises 16 residues. Deletions cut 3 bases from V and 3 bases from J, with 16 bases between. Germline lookup yields CDR1 MNHEY and CDR2 SMNVEV (reference sequence). CDR3 protein: CASSFDGARGTDTQYF. The CDR3 DNA reads as TGTGCCAGCAGTTTTGACGGGGCGAGGGGGACAGATACGCAGTATTTT.

The V call is TRBV27, the J call TRBJ2-1; D unclear. This CDR3 comprises 14 residues. The V end lost 2 bases, the J end lost 8 bases, and 13 bases lay between the germline ends. Germline V gene lookup returns CDR1 MNHEY and CDR2 SMNVEV (reference sequence). CDR3 region: CASSLGRYRDEQFF. The CDR3 DNA sequence: TGTGCCAGCAGTTTAGGTCGGTATAGGGATGAGCAGTTCTTC.